This TCR beta chain was recovered during a study of OX40 agonist ivuxolimab in advanced cancers. Study information: Clinicians treated patients with ivuxolimab, an agonistic anti-OX40 (CD134) antibody. Patients enrolled in dose escalation were diagnosed with hepatocellular carcinoma, melanoma, renal cell or head and neck cancer. General study findings and limits: Relative to CD4+ cells, CD8+ T cells on average had more expanded clones.

Germline V CDR1 and CDR2: SGHKS, YYEKEE (reference sequence). V shed 2 bases and J 3 bases; nucleotides not matched to a gene: 9. The CDR3 length is 16 residues. The protocol was immunoSEQ multiplex PCR, while the TCRdb copy is restricted to in-frame clones and leaves out a portion. The table records about 7,300 clones, about four fifths of them present only once. Autoimmune disease history or systemic immunosuppression disqualified patients. On this clone itself: The antigen is undetermined.

The sequence was collected from an adult with an advanced solid tumor such as melanoma, head and neck, liver or kidney cancer. Sequences were derived from CD4+ or CD8+ T cells sorted from blood, sampled in a trial of the OX40 agonist ivuxolimab. This chain joins TRBV5-5 and TRBJ2-3; 7 nucleotides match TRBD1. This CDR3 reads CASSFIAGGSTDTQYF. DNA for the CDR3: TGTGCCAGCAGCTTTATAGCAGGGGGAAGTACAGATACGCAGTATTTT.